This TCR beta chain was sequenced in a study of T cells in tumors after PD-1 blockade. Overall study: Excluded were patients with checkpoint blockade, immunosuppressants, or radiotherapy or other anti-cancer therapy within 4 weeks. A subset received ongoing vismodegib 150 mg daily alongside anti-PD-1 therapy. The study, taken as a whole, reports: Approximately 41% of tumor TCR clonotypes were also found in blood.

Template: tumor biopsy or peripheral blood genomic DNA, about 550-6,500 ng per sample. Method: immunoSEQ multiplex PCR; TCRdb's copy keeps in-frame clones and lacks some. The table includes under 75,000 clones, around two thirds detected once. Per the germline V gene, CDR1 is SGHRS and CDR2 is YFSETQ. Between the trimmed V and J ends, which lost 3 bases and 6 bases, there was a span of 10 bases. The CDR3 sequence is 14 residues long. The sample holds one count of this clone. Its antigen is not known. The specimen comprised PBMCs, sampled after anti-PD-1 treatment. The TCR comes from a human donor with basal cell carcinoma. The chain combines TRBV5-1 with TRBJ1-6; a possible D gene is TRBD1 (6 bases). CDR3 amino acids: CASSWGGANSPLHF. DNA of the CDR3: TGCGCCAGCAGCTGGGGGGGGGCTAATTCACCCCTCCACTTT.